This T cell receptor beta chain was identified in a study of blood T cell repertoires in COVID-19. Study overall: PBMCs, B-cell-depleted T cells, or T cells provided the cDNA or gDNA that made up the material.

Germline lookup yields CDR1 SGHTA and CDR2 FQGTGA. V lost 5 bases to trimming and J lost 6 bases; unmatched junction nucleotides: 11. The CDR3 is 16 amino acids. Method: immunoSEQ multiplex PCR; TCRdb's copy keeps in-frame clones and lacks some. The sample has nearly 110,000 clones; about 89% are singletons. The origin of this receptor is a man aged 40-49 years with active or convalescent COVID-19. This chain links TRBV7-3 with TRBJ2-1; 9 nucleotides agree with TRBD2. The sequenced sample was peripheral blood. CDR3 in DNA: TGTGCCAGCAGCCCCGGAGGCGGGAGGGTTGGCAATGAGCAGTTCTTC. As protein: CASSPGGGRVGNEQFF.